This T cell receptor (beta chain) appears in the sequencing data of a study of OX40 agonist ivuxolimab in advanced cancers. Study-level background: Intravenous ivuxolimab at 0.01 to 10 mg/kg was given to patients every 2 weeks.

The CDR3 is 14 amino acids. Per germline, CDR1 SNHLY and CDR2 FYNNEI. Trimming removed 2 bases from V and 5 bases from J, with 12 bases in between. Study-wide results and limits: Nonresponders, in some cases, also had low normalized T-cell clonal expansion.

This table comes from immunoSEQ multiplex PCR, and its TCRdb copy is limited to in-frame clones, with some not included. The repertoire has around 74,000 clones, approximately 92% of them found once; the top ten carry approximately 0.56%. Patients with autoimmune history or systemic immunosuppression were excluded. Blood samples were obtained at baseline, cycle 4 day 1, and cycle 7 day 1. A note on this clone: The target antigen is unknown.

The genes are TRBV2 and TRBJ2-5; D gene uncertain. The clonotype was recovered from an adult with an advanced solid tumor such as melanoma, head and neck, liver or kidney cancer. Sequences were derived from CD4+ or CD8+ T cells sorted from blood, sampled in a trial of the OX40 agonist ivuxolimab. In DNA, the CDR3 is TGTGCCAGCAGTGAACTGTCCCTCGGGGAGACCCAGTACTTC. It specifies CASSELSLGETQYF.